The rows below give T cell receptor beta chains drawn from one sample of a study of blood T cell repertoires in COVID-19. This table comes from immunoSEQ multiplex PCR, and its TCRdb copy is limited to in-frame clones, with some not included. This sample has roughly 160,000 clones; roughly 84% occur once, and the top ten carry 8% to 11%. Sequencing input: peripheral blood. The receptors shown here come from a woman aged 80 or older with active or convalescent COVID-19. The CDR3 runs from the conserved cysteine through the conserved F or W. Fields, in order: J gene, clone size, V gene, D gene, CDR3 DNA, CDR3 protein. D genes are given only for firm matches. The size of a clone is reported for some rows only, either as once, few or many, or as a class for expanded clones.

TRBJ2-3	NA	TRBV5-8	TRBD1	TGTGCCAGCAGGAACAGGGGGGATACGCAGTATTTT	CASRNRGDTQYF
TRBJ1-2	NA	TRBV6-5	NA	TGTGCCAGCAGTTACACGGTCACGGGGTTGTTAGACTACACCTTC	CASSYTVTGLLDYTF
TRBJ1-2	once	TRBV7-8	NA	TGTGCCAGCAGCTTTTCGGCCGGGAACTATGGCTACACCTTC	CASSFSAGNYGYTF
TRBJ2-1	once	TRBV2	TRBD1	TGTGCCAGCAGTCAGAACAGGGGTGGTTCGGAGCAGTTCTTC	CASSQNRGGSEQFF
TRBJ1-1	NA	TRBV7-3	NA	TGTGCCAGCAGCTTAATGGCGGGGCTTAACACTGAAGCTTTCTTT	CASSLMAGLNTEAFF
TRBJ1-2	NA	TRBV6-2/TRBV6-3	TRBD1	TGTGCCAGCAGTCCGGACAGGGTCTCTGGCTACACCTTC	CASSPDRVSGYTF
TRBJ1-2	few	TRBV6-5	TRBD1	TGTGCCAGCAGTTACGCAGGGGGCGGCCTCTATGGCTACACCTTC	CASSYAGGGLYGYTF
TRBJ2-1	NA	TRBV6-5	TRBD1	TGTGCCAGCAGCACAGATCGCGGGACAGGGCAGTTCTTC	CASSTDRGTGQFF
TRBJ2-1	NA	TRBV5-1	NA	TGCGCCAGCAGCAAAGACACACCCAATAGTGACAATGAGCAGTTCTTC	CASSKDTPNSDNEQFF
TRBJ2-7	NA	TRBV11-2	NA	TGTGCCAGCAGCTTAGCTGGGGCCAACGAGCAGTACTTC	CASSLAGANEQYF
TRBJ1-1	NA	TRBV19	TRBD1	TGTGCCATTCGGACAGGCCGAGGAACTGAAGCTTTCTTT	CAIRTGRGTEAFF
TRBJ1-5	NA	TRBV27	NA	TGTGCCAGCAGGGACAGTTATAGCAATCAGCCCCAGCATTTT	CASRDSYSNQPQHF
TRBJ2-2	NA	TRBV9	NA	TGTGCCAGCAGCAGACGGACAGGGAGGGAAACTCTAGGTAACACCGGGGAGCTGTTTTTT	CASSRRTGRETLGNTGELFF
TRBJ1-1	NA	TRBV19	NA	TGTGCCAGTAGTATGGGAGGGTTTTACACTGAAGCTTTCTTT	CASSMGGFYTEAFF
TRBJ1-5	NA	TRBV6-5	NA	TGTGCCAGCAGGAATGACAGAAATCAGCCCCAGCATTTT	CASRNDRNQPQHF
TRBJ1-5	NA	TRBV6-5	NA	TGTGCCAGCAGTCCCGGGGGAGGGCGCAATCAGCCCCAGCATTTT	CASSPGGGRNQPQHF
TRBJ1-1	NA	TRBV30	NA	TGTGCCTGGACCCCTACAGGGAGGGGGTACACTGAAGCTTTCTTT	CAWTPTGRGYTEAFF
TRBJ2-3	NA	TRBV28	TRBD1	TGTGCCAGCAGTCCAGGGGGCGTGGGGACAGATACGCAGTATTTT	CASSPGGVGTDTQYF
TRBJ1-4	NA	TRBV3-1/TRBV3-2	NA	TGTGCCAGCACCTCACAGGGAAGTGAAAAACTGTTTTTT	CASTSQGSEKLFF
TRBJ1-2	once	TRBV11-2	NA	TGTGCCAGCAGCTTAAACCAGGGCAGGGGAAGATATGGCTACACCTTC	CASSLNQGRGRYGYTF
TRBJ2-1	NA	TRBV6-5	NA	TGTGCCAGCAGTTACTCCCCAGGTTCAACCTACAATGAGCAGTTCTTC	CASSYSPGSTYNEQFF
TRBJ2-7	few	TRBV25-1	TRBD2	TGTGCCAGCAGTGCCCTTATTGGGGGGAGGGCCTCCTACGAGCAGTACTTC	CASSALIGGRASYEQYF
TRBJ1-1	NA	TRBV6-5	NA	TGTGCCAGCAGGTCAGACAGGATGAACACTGAAGCTTTCTTT	CASRSDRMNTEAFF
TRBJ2-6	NA	TRBV5-1	NA	TGCGCCAGCAGCGAGGACACGGGGGCCAACGTCCTGACTTTC	CASSEDTGANVLTF
TRBJ1-6	NA	TRBV7-9	NA	TGTGCCAGCAGCTTGGGCAGAGATAATTCACCCCTCCACTTT	CASSLGRDNSPLHF
TRBJ1-4	NA	TRBV5-6	NA	TGTGCCAGCAGCTTGCTCCACGCGGGGGGTGAAAAACTGTTTTTT	CASSLLHAGGEKLFF
TRBJ1-1	NA	TRBV25-1	NA	TGTGCCAGCAGTGGGGGGAGGGGAATGGAGACTGAAGCTTTCTTT	CASSGGRGMETEAFF
TRBJ2-5	NA	TRBV2	NA	TGTGCCAGCAGTGAAGGGTCTGGAGGGAGGAAGGAGACCCAGTACTTC	CASSEGSGGRKETQYF
TRBJ1-2	NA	TRBV28	NA	TGTGCCAGCAGCGAGGGGACATCATCCCGGGGCTACACCTTC	CASSEGTSSRGYTF
TRBJ2-3	NA	TRBV7-2	TRBD2	TGTGCCAGCAGCTTATTCTGGCGGGGACTAGCGGGAGATACGCAGTATTTT	CASSLFWRGLAGDTQYF
TRBJ1-1	NA	TRBV10-3	NA	TGTGCCATCAGTGACAGGGGGAACACTGAAGCTTTCTTT	CAISDRGNTEAFF
TRBJ2-5	NA	TRBV6-6	TRBD1	TGTGCCAGCAGTTACAAAGGGGGACAGCAAGAGACCCAGTACTTC	CASSYKGGQQETQYF
TRBJ2-1	NA	TRBV7-3	TRBD2	TGTGCCAGCAGCTTATCGTCGGTGGCGGGAGGGAAATACAATGAGCAGTTCTTC	CASSLSSVAGGKYNEQFF
TRBJ2-3	NA	TRBV7-9	NA	TGTGCCAGCAGCACGACAGATCTAAGCACAGATACGCAGTATTTT	CASSTTDLSTDTQYF
TRBJ1-2	NA	TRBV6-1	NA	TGTGCCAGCAGTGAAAACCAGGAACCCCACTATGGCTACACCTTC	CASSENQEPHYGYTF
TRBJ2-5	NA	TRBV2	TRBD1	TGTGCCAGCAGATCAGGGGGCGGAGAGACCCAGTACTTC	CASRSGGGETQYF
TRBJ2-3	NA	TRBV24-1	NA	TGTGCCACCAGTGATGTGGGACTTGCAGATACGCAGTATTTT	CATSDVGLADTQYF
TRBJ2-7	NA	TRBV5-6	TRBD1	TGTGCCAGCAGCTCCCCGGACAGGGTAGCCTACGAGCAGTACTTC	CASSSPDRVAYEQYF
TRBJ2-1	once	TRBV18	NA	TGTGCCAGCTCACCACCGGGCAGGGCAACCTACAATGAGCAGTTCTTC	CASSPPGRATYNEQFF
TRBJ2-1	NA	TRBV5-1	TRBD1	TGCGCCAGCAGCTGGTTGGGACAGGGGTTGGGGGAGCAGTTCTTC	CASSWLGQGLGEQFF
TRBJ2-7	NA	TRBV6-5	NA	TGTGCCAGCAGTTACAGAGCCCGGCAGGGCTCCTACGAGCAGTACTTC	CASSYRARQGSYEQYF
TRBJ2-2	few	TRBV12-1	NA	TGTGCCAGCAGCTTTCGGGACTACACAGGGCCGGACACCGGGGAGCTGTTTTTT	CASSFRDYTGPDTGELFF
TRBJ2-6	NA	TRBV19	NA	TGTGCCAGTAGTATCAGCTATAGGGGCTACTCTGGGGCCAACGTCCTGACTTTC	CASSISYRGYSGANVLTF
TRBJ2-1	NA	TRBV7-9	TRBD1	TGTGCCAGCAGCTCCGACAGGGGAAAGGGTGAATACAATGAGCAGTTCTTC	CASSSDRGKGEYNEQFF
TRBJ1-6	NA	TRBV11-2	NA	TGTGCCAGCAGCTTAGATCGGGATTCACCCCTCCACTTT	CASSLDRDSPLHF
TRBJ1-3	few	TRBV5-1	NA	TGCGCCAGCAGCTTGGCCCCGGTCGACAGCTTTGGCTCTGGAAACACCATATATTTT	CASSLAPVDSFGSGNTIYF
TRBJ2-1	NA	TRBV10-1	NA	TGCGCCAGCAGTGAGTCGGGCCGGGGCAATGAGCAGTTCTTC	CASSESGRGNEQFF
TRBJ1-2	NA	TRBV5-5	TRBD1	TGTGCCAGCAGCTTGGGAAAGGACAGGGCGCCTGGGGGCTACACCTTC	CASSLGKDRAPGGYTF
TRBJ2-3	NA	TRBV10-2	NA	TGCGCCAGCAGGGGCGCCCGGACAGGCACAGATACGCAGTATTTT	CASRGARTGTDTQYF
TRBJ2-1	NA	TRBV7-2	TRBD1	TGTGCCAGCAGTTATAGGACAGGGGGGGACAATGAGCAGTTCTTC	CASSYRTGGDNEQFF